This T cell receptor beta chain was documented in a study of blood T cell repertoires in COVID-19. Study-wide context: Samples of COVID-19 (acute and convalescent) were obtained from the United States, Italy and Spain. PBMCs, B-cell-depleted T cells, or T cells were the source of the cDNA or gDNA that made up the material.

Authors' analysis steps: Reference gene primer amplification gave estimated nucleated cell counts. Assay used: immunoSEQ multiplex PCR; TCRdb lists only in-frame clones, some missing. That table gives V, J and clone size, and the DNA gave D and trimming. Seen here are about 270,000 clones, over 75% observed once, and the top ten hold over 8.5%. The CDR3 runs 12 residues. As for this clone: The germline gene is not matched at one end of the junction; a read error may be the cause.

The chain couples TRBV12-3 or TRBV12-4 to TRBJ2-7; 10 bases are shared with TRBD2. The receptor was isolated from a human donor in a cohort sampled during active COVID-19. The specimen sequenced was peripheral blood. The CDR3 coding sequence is TGTGCCAGCAGTAACCCGGGACTAGCGATGGACTTC. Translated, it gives CASSNPGLAMDF.